The source of this T cell receptor beta chain is a study of PD-1 blockade in classical Hodgkin lymphoma. This clone was observed once. CDR1 MNHNS and CDR2 SASEGT come from the germline V gene. V was shortened by 7 bases and J by 2 bases, with 15 bases between the two germline ends. This CDR3 is built from 15 residues. Assay: immunoSEQ multiplex PCR; the TCRdb copy retains only in-frame clones and omits some. The sample yields around 25,000 clones, roughly 76% seen once. Described time point: cycle 4 day 1 (C4D1), after about 6 weeks of nivolumab. With no exception, relapse followed autologous stem cell transplantation in all patients, and brentuximab vedotin exposure varied. The study purified CD4+ T cells from thawed PBMCs using magnetic negative selection.

The rearrangement joins TRBV6-1 to TRBJ1-5; no clear D. The receptor comes from a human donor with classical Hodgkin lymphoma. The specimen was CD4+ T cells from blood, collected before the fourth cycle of nivolumab. CDR3 sequence reads: CASKKEVPGNQPQHF. CDR3 DNA sequence: TGTGCCAGCAAAAAGGAGGTGCCAGGCAATCAGCCCCAGCATTTT.